Listed below are T cell receptor beta chains from one sample, sequenced in a study of glioma-infiltrating T cells. TCRdb fed the multiplex PCR reads into MiXCR, producing one record per CDR3 protein. The data show more than 350,000 distinct CDR3 sequences, 41% seen once. Sequencing was carried out using glioma tissue, nonneoplastic brain tissue, or PBMCs (not recorded which). These receptors all stem from a human donor with low-grade glioma or glioblastoma, undergoing nonglioma brain surgery, or in good health (not recorded which). CDR3s include the opening cysteine and the closing phenylalanine or tryptophan. Fields, in order: J gene, clone size, V gene, D gene, CDR3 protein, CDR3 DNA. A D gene is named only where the DNA matches it firmly. The size of a clone is reported for some rows only, either as once, few or many, or as a class for expanded clones.

TRBJ2-7 | few | TRBV27 | TRBD1 | CASSFSRDREVWGHEQYF | TGTGCCAGCAGTTTCAGCCGGGACAGGGAGGTTTGGGGCCACGAGCAGTACTTC
TRBJ2-1 | few | TRBV6-1 | TRBD2 | CASTASSGSSYNEQFF | TGTGCCAGCACCGCATCCAGCGGGAGCTCCTACAATGAGCAGTTCTTC
TRBJ2-2 | - | TRBV20-1 | - | CSAQQAGTGELFF | TGCAGTGCCCAGCAGGCAGGGACCGGGGAGCTGTTTTTT
TRBJ2-1 | - | TRBV20-1 | TRBD2 | CSARNPLAGGYNEQFF | TGCAGTGCTAGAAACCCACTAGCGGGAGGGTACAATGAGCAGTTCTTC
TRBJ2-3 | - | TRBV4-2 | - | CASRPRGRGTDTQYF | TGTGCCAGCAGACCTCGGGGGCGAGGGACAGATACGCAGTATTTT
TRBJ2-7 | - | TRBV7-2 | TRBD2 | CASSLAGGSWEQYF | TGTGCCAGCAGTTTAGCGGGAGGGTCTTGGGAGCAGTACTTC
TRBJ2-7 | - | TRBV20-1 | - | CNAREIAENPYEQYF | TGCAATGCTAGAGAGATAGCGGAAAACCCCTACGAGCAGTACTTC
TRBJ2-3 | - | TRBV19 | - | CAQSTIREITDTQYF | TGTGCCCAGTCCACCATCCGGGAGATAACAGATACGCAGTATTTT
TRBJ2-7 | - | TRBV6-4 | - | CASSDFHGNEQYF | TGTGCCAGCAGTGACTTCCATGGGAACGAGCAGTACTTC
TRBJ1-2 | - | TRBV6-2/TRBV6-3 | - | CASRSRSDDGYVYTF | TGTGCCAGCAGGAGCAGGAGCGACGATGGATATGTCTACACCTTC
TRBJ2-5 | - | TRBV4-1 | - | CASSQDVGGGAAGQQETQYF | TGCGCCAGCAGCCAAGATGTGGGGGGGGGGGCGGCAGGACAACAAGAGACCCAGTACTTC
TRBJ1-4 | few | TRBV4-3 | - | CASSQALGARIEKEKLFF | TGCGCCAGCAGCCAAGCGTTGGGGGCACGGATAGAGAAAGAAAAACTGTTTTTT
TRBJ2-3 | - | TRBV2 | TRBD2 | CASKMRESTDTQYF | TGTGCCAGCAAGATGCGGGAGAGCACAGATACGCAGTATTTT
TRBJ1-2 | - | TRBV7-9 | - | CASVALGEGGRYTF | TGTGCCAGCGTTGCCCTCGGTGAGGGGGGACGCTACACCTTC
TRBJ2-1 | - | TRBV5-4 | - | CASSYRYNEQFF | TGTGCCAGCAGCTACCGCTACAATGAGCAGTTCTTC
TRBJ2-1 | few | TRBV20-1 | - | CSANSGRAYNEQFF | TGCAGTGCTAATAGCGGTAGGGCCTACAATGAGCAGTTCTTC
TRBJ2-3 | many | TRBV20-1 | - | CSASPSGKGPDTQYF | TGCAGTGCTAGCCCCTCCGGGAAGGGCCCAGATACGCAGTATTTT
TRBJ2-1 | few | TRBV28 | TRBD1 | CASSLGTGAIEDEQFF | TGTGCCAGCAGTCTGGGTACAGGGGCGATTGAGGATGAGCAGTTCTTC
TRBJ2-1 | - | TRBV7-3 | - | CASRIQGPQPYNEQFF | TGTGCCAGCAGGATCCAGGGGCCGCAACCCTACAATGAGCAGTTCTTC
TRBJ1-3 | - | TRBV6-1 | TRBD1 | CASSRYRGISYGNTIYF | TGTGCCAGCAGTCGGTACAGGGGGATAAGCTATGGAAACACCATATATTTT
TRBJ1-1 | few | TRBV5-1 | TRBD1 | CASSLGTGGGAEAFF | TGCGCCAGCAGCTTGGGGACAGGGGGAGGTGCTGAAGCTTTCTTT
TRBJ1-2 | - | TRBV18 | - | CASSPVGANGYTF | TGTGCCAGCTCACCAGTGGGGGCGAATGGCTACACCTTC
TRBJ2-5 | few | TRBV4-1 | - | CASSPSWRASETQYF | TGCGCCAGCAGCCCCTCTTGGAGGGCCAGCGAGACCCAGTACTTC
TRBJ2-7 | - | TRBV27 | - | CASKRGGVGAYEQYF | TGTGCCAGCAAGAGGGGGGGCGTGGGGGCCTACGAGCAGTACTTC
TRBJ2-7 | few | TRBV7-9 | TRBD2 | CASSFTGLAEYEQYF | TGTGCCAGCAGCTTTACGGGACTAGCGGAATACGAGCAGTACTTC
TRBJ2-3 | - | TRBV7-9 | TRBD1 | CASSLSRGFADTQYF | TGTGCCAGCAGCTTAAGCAGGGGGTTTGCAGATACGCAGTATTTT
TRBJ2-1 | - | TRBV16 | TRBD2 | CASSQPSGTYNEQFF | TGTGCCAGCAGCCAACCTAGCGGAACCTACAATGAGCAGTTCTTC
TRBJ1-2 | - | TRBV15 | - | CATSRDRGGYGYTF | TGTGCCACCAGCAGAGACAGGGGAGGCTATGGCTACACCTTC
TRBJ1-1 | - | TRBV10-3 | - | CATRTDWNTEAFF | TGTGCCACCCGGACAGACTGGAACACTGAAGCTTTCTTT
TRBJ2-3 | few | TRBV4-1 | - | CASSQESGSGTDTQYF | TGCGCCAGCAGCCAAGAAAGTGGGAGCGGCACAGATACGCAGTATTTT
TRBJ2-7 | - | TRBV4-2 | - | CASSPTGSSWYEQYF | TGTGCCAGCAGCCCAACGGGGTCTTCATGGTACGAGCAGTACTTC
TRBJ2-5 | few | TRBV6-6 | TRBD2 | CASSWRTSGGIQETQYF | TGTGCCAGCAGTTGGAGGACTAGCGGGGGAATTCAAGAGACCCAGTACTTC
TRBJ2-5 | - | TRBV7-2 | - | CASRLVVGRGKETQYF | TGTGCCAGCAGGTTAGTGGTTGGCAGGGGTAAAGAGACCCAGTACTTC
TRBJ2-7 | many | TRBV27 | - | CASSLRLAPSSYEQYF | TGTGCCAGCAGTTTACGGCTAGCGCCAAGCTCCTACGAGCAGTACTTC
TRBJ2-3 | many | TRBV6-2/TRBV6-3 | TRBD1 | CASSKGTGERADTQYF | TGTGCCAGCAGTAAGGGTACAGGGGAGCGAGCAGATACGCAGTATTTT
TRBJ2-3 | - | TRBV2 | TRBD2 | CASKKSGTSTDTKYF | TGTGCCAGCAAAAAGTCAGGGACTAGCACAGATACGAAGTATTTT
TRBJ1-4 | - | TRBV20-1 | - | CSARETGPGEKLFF | TGCAGTGCTAGAGAAACAGGGCCCGGAGAAAAACTGTTTTTT
TRBJ1-6 | few | TRBV20-1 | - | CSASRGAIGSPLHF | TGCAGTGCTAGTCGGGGGGCTATAGGTTCACCCCTCCACTTT
TRBJ1-1 | many | TRBV6-1 | - | CASSETRAFF | TGTGCCAGCAGTGAAACCCGGGCTTTCTTT
TRBJ2-6 | - | TRBV7-2 | - | CASSLDSSGANVLTF | TGTGCCAGCAGCTTAGACAGCTCTGGGGCCAACGTCCTGACTTTC
TRBJ2-3 | - | TRBV29-1 | - | CSFEGDGPTDTQYF | TGCAGCTTTGAAGGGGACGGACCCACAGATACGCAGTATTTT
TRBJ2-3 | - | TRBV18 | - | CASSRIAWADTQYF | TGTGCCAGCTCACGGATAGCATGGGCGGATACGCAGTATTTT
TRBJ2-6 | - | TRBV25-1 | - | CASSPTTGANVLTF | TGTGCCAGCAGCCCAACTACTGGGGCCAACGTCCTGACTTTC
TRBJ2-3 | - | TRBV4-2 | - | CASSLGQRDSSTQYF | TGTGCCAGCAGCCTAGGACAGCGGGACTCATCTACGCAGTATTTT
TRBJ2-5 | many | TRBV15 | - | CATSLRLSQETQYF | TGTGCCACCAGCCTGAGACTAAGCCAAGAGACCCAGTACTTC
TRBJ2-5 | - | TRBV28 | - | CASNPRARMVQETQYF | TGTGCCAGCAACCCCAGGGCTAGAATGGTCCAAGAGACCCAGTACTTC
TRBJ1-1 | few | TRBV3-1 | - | CASSQVPGSGTEAFF | TGTGCCAGCAGCCAAGTTCCAGGGAGTGGGACTGAAGCTTTCTTT
TRBJ2-7 | - | TRBV6-5 | - | CASGLGYEQYF | TGTGCCAGTGGCCTAGGGTACGAGCAGTACTTC
TRBJ1-2 | many | TRBV4-1 | - | CASSQDPGQNYGYTF | TGCGCCAGCAGCCAAGATCCGGGGCAGAACTATGGCTACACCTTC
TRBJ1-1 | many | TRBV6-2/TRBV6-3 | - | CATTPRAATEAFF | TGTGCCACGACACCGAGGGCCGCCACTGAAGCTTTCTTT
TRBJ2-1 | few | TRBV28 | - | CASSPHSYNEQFF | TGTGCCAGCAGCCCACACTCCTACAATGAGCAGTTCTTC
TRBJ1-2 | - | TRBV18 | TRBD1 | CASSPDRVLNGYTF | TGTGCGAGCTCACCGGACAGGGTATTGAATGGCTACACCTTC
TRBJ2-1 | - | TRBV25-1 | TRBD1 | CASSERNRDSEQFF | TGTGCCAGCAGTGAGCGGAATCGGGACAGTGAGCAGTTCTTC
TRBJ1-1 | few | TRBV7-9 | TRBD1 | CASTFQGGTEAFF | TGTGCCAGCACATTTCAGGGGGGGACTGAAGCTTTCTTT
TRBJ2-3 | many | TRBV28 | - | CASSLQKDTQYF | TGTGCCAGCAGTTTACAGAAAGATACGCAGTATTTT
TRBJ2-3 | - | TRBV15 | - | CASSRDSGFADTQYF | TGTGCCAGCAGCAGAGATTCAGGATTCGCAGATACGCAGTATTTT